The 7 T cell receptor beta chains given below trace back to one sample, sequenced in a study of T cell repertoires in cytomegalovirus infection. A single record per CDR3 protein comes from TCRdb applying MiXCR to the reads. The sample holds about 490,000 distinct CDR3 sequences; around 27% are singletons and the top ten take over 10%. The sequenced sample consisted of PBMCs. Receptor source: a human donor in good health (CMV status not recorded). Some clones in this sample may be carry-over from other donors' samples.

CDR3 sequence reads: CASSRRDTGGYEQYF. CDR3 nucleotides: TGTGCCAGCAGTCGTAGGGACACAGGGGGGTACGAGCAGTACTTC. The chain couples TRBV6-8 to TRBJ2-7; 8 bases match TRBD1. The CDR3 consists of 15 residues. CDR1 and CDR2 from the germline V gene are MNHGY and SAAAGT. The trim removed 5 bases at V and 4 bases at J, leaving 10 bases unmatched.

This clonotype has ten or more counts. The rearrangement links TRBV7-2 to TRBJ1-1, with a tentative D call TRBD1 (5 bases). Trimming shortened V by 0 bases and J by 4 bases, and 9 bases separated the two germline ends. Germline CDR1 SGHTA, CDR2 FQGNSA. The CDR3 has 14 amino acids. CDR3 amino acids: CASSLAQGGTEAFF. In nucleotides, the CDR3 is TGTGCCAGCAGCTTAGCGCAGGGCGGCACTGAAGCTTTCTTT.

A few counts support this clonotype. Here the CDR3 reads CASRKAGPGSYEQYF. CDR3 DNA sequence: TGTGCCAGCAGGAAAGCGGGACCAGGCTCCTACGAGCAGTACTTC. The chain uses TRBV28 and TRBJ2-7; 7 bases map to TRBD2. V lost 6 bases and J lost 0; bases outside the gene matches: 8. Germline V gene data show CDR1 as MDHEN and CDR2 as SYDVKM. This CDR3 is built from 15 residues.

The CDR3 here is CASSYSGRVNEQFF. The CDR3, as DNA: TGTGCCAGCAGTTACTCCGGCAGGGTGAATGAGCAGTTCTTC. The chain is built from TRBV6-2 or TRBV6-3 and TRBJ2-1; TRBD1 might be the D (5 bases). Between the trimmed V and J ends, which lost 0 bases and 7 bases, there was a span of 10 bases. The CDR3 is 14 residues long. Germline lookup yields CDR1 MNHEY and CDR2 SVGEGT.

This clonotype was counted many times. This chain joins TRBV7-2 and TRBJ1-1; D perhaps matches TRBD1 (5 bases). V was cut by 5 bases and J by 7 bases, with 14 bases left in between. Germline V CDR1 and CDR2: SGHTA, FQGNSA. The CDR3 is 13 amino acids. The CDR3 DNA sequence: TGTGCCAGCAGCCAAGCAGGGTTCGGTGAAGCTTTCTTT. This encodes CASSQAGFGEAFF.

The rearrangement joins TRBV15 to TRBJ2-4; D may be TRBD1 (5 bases). V was shortened by 1 base and J by 6 bases, with 13 bases between the two germline ends. In germline, CDR1 is LNHNV, CDR2 YYDKDF (reference sequence). The CDR3 runs 15 residues. In DNA, the CDR3 is TGTGCCACCAGCAGAGTGGGGCGAGCCCTAAACATTCAGTACTTC. Amino acid sequence: CATSRVGRALNIQYF.

This chain connects TRBV10-3 to TRBJ2-1, with a tentative D call TRBD2 (6 bases). Germline values: CDR1 ENHRY, CDR2 SYGVKD. The V end was cut by 6 bases, the J end by 0 bases, with 21 bases between. The CDR3 has 18 amino acids. The CDR3 reads CAIRMTRSAGSSYNEQFF. The CDR3 bases are TGTGCCATCAGGATGACAAGGTCCGCGGGGAGCTCCTACAATGAGCAGTTCTTC.